These 22 T cell receptor beta chains share one sample of origin, sequenced in a study of beta chain features in type 1 diabetes. Of the isolated RNA, all was reverse transcribed, and so the sequenced material was expressed TCRB transcripts. Assay used: immunoSEQ multiplex PCR; TCRdb lists only in-frame clones, some missing. The sample includes some 400,000 clones, approximately 15% of them seen just once. Sequenced input: naive CD4+ T cells from blood. These receptors came from a woman younger than 35 in good health.

This clone was seen once. The chain is built from TRBV25-1 and TRBJ1-4; D remains ambiguous. CDR1 is MGHDK and CDR2 is SYGVNS in the germline V gene. The CDR3 extends over 13 amino acids. V lost 4 bases, J lost 6 bases, and 9 bases lay in between. CDR3 coding DNA: TGTGCCAGCAGTGGACTGAGAGATGAAAAACTGTTTTTT. Translating gives CASSGLRDEKLFF.

The table lists this clone with a few counts. The chain has TRBV30 and TRBJ1-2; D is unclear. This CDR3 is built from 13 residues. CDR1 is GTSNPN, CDR2 SVGIG, per germline (reference sequence). V was clipped by 0 bases and J by 7 bases, with 12 bases between them. In DNA, the CDR3 is TGTGCCTGGAGTGTGGGCGTGGTGGCTGGCTACACCTTC. Protein product: CAWSVGVVAGYTF.

This chain's CDR3 is CASRPGGADEKLFF. CDR3 DNA sequence: TGTGCCAGCAGGCCAGGGGGCGCGGATGAAAAACTGTTTTTT. The chain uses TRBV7-9 and TRBJ1-4, with 8 bases aligning to TRBD1. Germline lookup yields CDR1 SEHNR and CDR2 FQNEAQ (reference sequence). J gave up 6 bases and V 6 bases, and 6 bases lay outside the gene matches. The CDR3 has 14 amino acids.

J is TRBJ2-2 and V is TRBV2; no clear D gene. V lost 6 bases and J 11 bases, leaving 13 bases between the germline ends. The CDR3 is made up of 12 amino acids. Germline V lookup: CDR1 SNHLY, CDR2 FYNNEI. The CDR3 region is CASSLLITELFF. Written as DNA, the CDR3 is TGTGCCAGCAGCCTTCTAATTACTGAGCTGTTTTTT.

The chain has TRBV4-3 and TRBJ1-2; 8 bases are shared with TRBD1. Trimming at V came to 4 bases and at J to 5 bases, leaving 3 bases not matched to a gene. In germline, CDR1 is LGHNA, CDR2 YSLEER. The CDR3 is 13 amino acids. CDR3 sequence: CASSRDRGYGYTF. The CDR3 nucleotides are TGCGCCAGCAGCCGAGACAGGGGTTATGGCTACACCTTC.

This clone appeared a few times. The rearrangement joins TRBV18 to TRBJ1-2; maybe TRBD1 (5 bases). CDR1 and CDR2 from the germline V gene are KGHSH and LQKENI. Trimming shortened V by 3 bases and J by 2 bases, and 13 bases separated the two germline ends. This CDR3 spans 15 amino acids. The CDR3 is CASSPGGFGNYGYTF. Written as DNA, the CDR3 is TGTGCCAGCTCACCGGGGGGATTCGGCAACTATGGCTACACCTTC.

In this sample, this clone turned up a few times. The chain employs TRBV7-2 and TRBJ2-5, with a weak D call TRBD2 (6 bases). Germline V CDR1 and CDR2: SGHTA, FQGNSA. V was shortened by 2 bases and J by 4 bases, with 17 bases between the two germline ends. The CDR3 is 16 residues long. Written as DNA, the CDR3 is TGTGCCAGCAGCTTACTCTCGCCAGGGACTGCAGAGACCCAGTACTTC. Amino acids: CASSLLSPGTAETQYF.

This sequence joins TRBV5-1 and TRBJ2-3, with TRBD2 identical over 9 bases. There are 15 residues in the CDR3. Germline V gives CDR1 SGHRS, CDR2 YFSETQ. J gave up 0 bases and V 2 bases, and 1 base lay outside the gene matches. DNA for the CDR3: TGCGCCAGCAGCTTTAGCGGGGGAAGCACAGATACGCAGTATTTT. Encoded protein: CASSFSGGSTDTQYF.

This sequence joins TRBV4-1 and TRBJ2-3, with 11 bases aligning to TRBD2. J gave up 1 base and V 4 bases, and 1 base lay outside the gene matches. This CDR3 has 15 residues. Germline V gene sequence: CDR1 MGHRA, CDR2 YSYEKL. The DNA for the CDR3 is TGCGCCAGCAGCCTAGCGGGAGGGGGCACAGATACGCAGTATTTT. Amino acid sequence: CASSLAGGGTDTQYF.

The V call is TRBV30, the J call TRBJ2-7, with 8 bases aligning to TRBD2. In germline, CDR1 is GTSNPN, CDR2 SVGIG (reference sequence). V lost 0 bases, J lost 12 bases, and 13 bases stayed unmatched. The CDR3 covers 14 residues. The CDR3 sequence: CAWSVLERENPLYF. DNA of the CDR3: TGTGCCTGGAGTGTACTTGAGCGGGAGAACCCGTTGTACTTC.

This clone has a handful of counts. This rearrangement joins TRBV7-6 to TRBJ2-6; tentatively, D is TRBD1 (6 bases). Germline lookup yields CDR1 SGHVS and CDR2 FNYEAQ. This CDR3 region has 17 residues. V was pared by 4 bases and J by 0 bases, with 13 bases between. CDR3 region: CASSSRTVTSGANVLTF. CDR3 DNA sequence: TGTGCCAGCAGCTCCAGGACAGTAACCTCTGGGGCCAACGTCCTGACTTTC.

This clone came up a few times. This chain uses TRBV11-2 with TRBJ2-1, with 10 bases identical to TRBD2. The CDR3 is made up of 15 amino acids. V shed 5 bases, J shed 6 bases, and the junction held 7 bases outside the gene matches. Germline lookup yields CDR1 SGHAT and CDR2 FQNNGV. This CDR3 is CASSTPSGSPNEQFF. The CDR3 coding sequence is TGTGCCAGCAGCACACCTAGCGGGAGTCCCAATGAGCAGTTCTTC.

This sequence joins TRBV6-6 and TRBJ2-1, with 7 bases fitting TRBD1. Germline loops: CDR1 MNHNY, CDR2 SVGAGI (reference sequence). This CDR3 is 14 amino acids long. J lost 8 bases, V lost 6 bases, and 10 bases had no gene match. In DNA form, the CDR3 reads TGTGCCAGCAGCCTACAGGGGAAAATGGATGAGCAGTTCTTC. Translating gives CASSLQGKMDEQFF.

The chain carries TRBV18 and TRBJ2-5; maybe TRBD2 (6 bases). Per the germline V gene, CDR1 is KGHSH and CDR2 is LQKENI. The ends were cut back, 0 bases at V and 4 bases at J, with 12 bases in the middle. The CDR3 is 15 amino acids. This CDR3 is CASSPPTLRGETQYF. CDR3 DNA sequence: TGTGCCAGCTCACCACCAACCCTGCGGGGAGAGACCCAGTACTTC.

Only a few counts were recorded for this clone. The chain links TRBV7-2 to TRBJ2-7, with 11 nucleotides matching TRBD2. The CDR3 contains 16 residues. Trimming took 1 base from V and 4 from J; bases not matched to a gene: 6. Germline V gives CDR1 SGHTA, CDR2 FQGNSA. CDR3 nucleotides: TGTGCCAGCAGCTTAGTAGTCACTAGCGGGAGATACGAGCAGTACTTC. Translation gives CASSLVVTSGRYEQYF.

The V and J genes are TRBV30 and TRBJ2-3; tentative D call: TRBD1 (5 bases). Germline assignment: CDR1 GTSNPN and CDR2 SVGIG (reference sequence). Trimming took 4 bases from V and 1 from J, leaving 24 bases between them. This CDR3 has 18 amino acids. The CDR3 is CAWNLPATARSGTDTQYF. CDR3 nucleotides: TGTGCCTGGAACCTGCCCGCGACAGCTAGATCGGGCACAGATACGCAGTATTTT. The entire variable domain, with the rest obtained from reference TRBV30 and TRBJ2-3, is as follows: SQTIHQWPATLVQPVGSPLSLECTVEGTSNPNLYWYRQAAGRGLQLLFYSVGIGQISSEVPQNLSASRPQDRQFILSSKKLLLSDSGFYLCAWNLPATARSGTDTQYFGPGTRLTVL.

This clone was seen only a few times. V and J are TRBV9 and TRBJ2-7; 7 nucleotides match TRBD2. The CDR3 totals 11 residues. The ends lost 7 bases at V and 10 bases at J; junction bases unmatched: 8. From germline, CDR1 is SGDLS and CDR2 YYNGEE. The CDR3 here is CASGSLAAQYF. The CDR3 bases are TGTGCCAGCGGCTCTCTAGCGGCCCAGTACTTC. The full variable domain, completed using reference TRBV9 and TRBJ2-7, is DSGVTQTPKHLITATGQRVTLRCSPRSGDLSVYWYQQSLDQGLQFLIQYYNGEERAKGNILERFSAQQFPDLHSELNLSSLELGDSALYFCASGSLAAQYFGPGTRLTVT.

The V and J genes are TRBV25-1 and TRBJ2-4, with no clear D. Trimming cost V 3 bases and J 7 bases, with 13 bases left between them. This CDR3 is 14 amino acids long. In germline, CDR1 is MGHDK, CDR2 SYGVNS. CDR3 in amino acids: CASSDSSPINIQYF. CDR3 nucleotide sequence: TGTGCCAGCAGTGATTCTAGTCCAATTAACATTCAGTACTTC.

This clone was counted a few times. The chain is built from TRBV30 and TRBJ1-3; the D is unclear. V was shortened by 2 bases and J by 4 bases, with 9 bases between the two germline ends. The CDR3 is made up of 13 amino acids. Germline assignment: CDR1 GTSNPN and CDR2 SVGIG (reference sequence). CDR3 residues: CAWSNPIGNTIYF. CDR3 in DNA: TGTGCCTGGAGTAATCCCATCGGAAACACCATATATTTT.

The chain employs TRBV5-1 and TRBJ2-1; D may be TRBD2 (5 bases). The CDR3 is 14 residues long. The germline V gene encodes CDR1 SGHRS and CDR2 YFSETQ. The germline V and J ends were trimmed by 0 bases and 7 bases, with 11 bases remaining between them. The CDR3 sequence: CASSLELVGNEQFF. CDR3 nucleotide sequence: TGCGCCAGCAGCTTGGAACTAGTGGGGAATGAGCAGTTCTTC. Complete variable domain (other parts from reference TRBV5-1 and TRBJ2-1): KAGVTQTPRYLIKTRGQQVTLSCSPISGHRSVSWYQQTPGQGLQFLFEYFSETQRNKGNFPGRFSGRQFSNSRSEMNVSTLELGDSALYLCASSLELVGNEQFFGPGTRLTVL.

This clone was seen more than once but under ten times. The V gene is TRBV30, the J gene TRBJ1-3; possibly TRBD1 for D (5 bases). The CDR3 runs 15 residues. V gave up 0 bases and J gave up 2 bases, with 11 bases separating them. Germline assignment: CDR1 GTSNPN and CDR2 SVGIG (reference sequence). The CDR3 spells CAWSVTSGAGNTIYF. DNA for the CDR3: TGTGCCTGGAGTGTAACGTCGGGGGCTGGAAACACCATATATTTT. Full variable domain (rest looked up from reference TRBV30 and TRBJ1-3): SQTIHQWPATLVQPVGSPLSLECTVEGTSNPNLYWYRQAAGRGLQLLFYSVGIGQISSEVPQNLSASRPQDRQFILSSKKLLLSDSGFYLCAWSVTSGAGNTIYFGEGSWLTVV.

This clone appeared a few times. The V and J genes are TRBV2 and TRBJ2-7; TRBD2 agrees at 10 bases. The CDR3 runs 14 residues. V lost 6 bases, J lost 3 bases, and 5 bases stayed unmatched. CDR1 is SNHLY, CDR2 FYNNEI, per germline. The CDR3 loop is CASSPRTSGYEQYF. For the CDR3, the DNA is TGTGCCAGCAGCCCTCGGACTAGCGGCTACGAGCAGTACTTC.